The 26 T cell receptor beta chains below all came from one sample that was sequenced in a study of vaccination effects on CD4 cells after COVID-19. For these receptors, no antigen is known. It was after around 10 days of culture that CD4+ T cells were isolated. Every participant took two doses of the BNT162b2 or mRNA-1273 vaccine. The data were produced by immunoSEQ multiplex PCR, yet TCRdb's version contains in-frame clones alone and is incomplete. The sample includes about 40,000 clones, 55% to 80% of them seen just once. The sequencing here drew on CD4+ T cells from PBMCs cultured without peptide, taken after COVID-19 vaccination. The receptors were gathered from a human donor who received a COVID-19 vaccine.

A few counts support this clone. This sequence joins TRBV12-5 and TRBJ1-2; TRBD1 might be the D (6 bases). With 5 bases removed from V and 0 bases from J, the gap between germline ends came to 10 bases. The CDR3 loop spans 14 amino acids. Germline CDR1 is LGHNT and CDR2 is FRNRAP. CDR3 protein: CASGMDRTNYGYTF. As DNA, the CDR3 is TGTGCTAGTGGTATGGACAGAACTAACTATGGCTACACCTTC. Supplemented by reference TRBV12-5 and TRBJ1-2, the full variable domain reads DARVTQTPRHKVTEMGQEVTMRCQPILGHNTVFWYRQTMMQGLELLAYFRNRAPLDDSGMPKDRFSAEMPDATLATLKIQPSEPRDSAVYFCASGMDRTNYGYTFGSGTRLTVV.

This clone was seen a few times. A junction end diverges from the germline sequence, so it may reflect a read error. The chain joins TRBV6-1 to TRBJ2-1, with D possibly TRBD1 on 6 matching bases. There are 13 residues in the CDR3. Germline V gene data show CDR1 as MNHNS and CDR2 as SASEGT. The CDR3, as DNA: TGTGCCAGCACTGAAAGGGGGATATCAGAGCAGTTCTTC. Protein product: CASTERGISEQFF.

This chain links TRBV7-9 with TRBJ2-1; 7 bases line up with TRBD1. This CDR3 comprises 15 residues. Trimming cost V 3 bases and J 6 bases; bases outside gene matches: 8. Germline V lookup: CDR1 SEHNR, CDR2 FQNEAQ (reference sequence). The CDR3 DNA reads as TGTGCCAGCAGCTTGTTACAGGGGCCAAGCAATGAGCAGTTCTTC. Translating gives CASSLLQGPSNEQFF.

V gene TRBV6-5 combines with J gene TRBJ1-1; 9 bases fit TRBD1. V trimming: 6 bases; J trimming: 6 bases; junction bases outside the gene matches: 2. Germline V gene lookup returns CDR1 MNHEY and CDR2 SVGAGI. This CDR3 has 12 residues. The CDR3 DNA reads TGTGCCAGCAGCCGGACAGGGGCTGAAGCTTTCTTT. It encodes CASSRTGAEAFF.

This CDR3 reads CASSERDRAQETQYF. CDR3 coding DNA: TGTGCCAGCAGTGAGAGGGACAGGGCCCAAGAGACCCAGTACTTC. The chain joins TRBV25-1 to TRBJ2-5; 9 nucleotides agree with TRBD1. CDR1 MGHDK and CDR2 SYGVNS come from the germline V gene. With 3 bases clipped from V and 1 base from J, the junction kept 3 bases outside the gene matches. The CDR3 loop spans 15 amino acids.

The V and J genes are TRBV3-1 (or the pseudogene TRBV3-2) and TRBJ2-5; D is undetermined. Trimming left V 3 bases short and J 5 bases short, with 13 bases between. The CDR3 runs 14 residues. The germline V gene has CDR1 LGHDT and CDR2 YNNKEL (reference sequence). The CDR3 DNA follows: TGTGCCAGCAGCCAGTTGAGCATTGGGGAGACCCAGTACTTC. This codes for CASSQLSIGETQYF.

CDR3 amino acids: CASSTYTGETQYF. The CDR3 DNA sequence: TGTGCCAGCAGCACGTATACTGGGGAGACCCAGTACTTC. This rearrangement joins TRBV3-1 (or the pseudogene TRBV3-2) to TRBJ2-5; no firm D call. CDR1 is LGHDT and CDR2 is YNNKEL in the germline V gene (reference sequence). The CDR3 is 13 residues long. V was pared by 5 bases and J by 5 bases, with 12 bases between.

The CDR3 sequence is CASSFAEGWYNSPLHF. CDR3 coding DNA: TGTGCCAGCAGCTTTGCCGAAGGGTGGTATAATTCACCCCTCCACTTT. The chain has TRBV7-9 and TRBJ1-6, with no clear D. Germline V CDR1 and CDR2: SEHNR, FQNEAQ (reference sequence). The CDR3 runs 16 residues. Trimming removed 3 bases at V and 4 bases at J, with 13 bases between.

V usage is TRBV3-1 (or the pseudogene TRBV3-2) and J usage is TRBJ2-2; perhaps TRBD2 as D (5 bases). The CDR3 consists of 14 residues. CDR1 LGHDT and CDR2 YNNKEL come from the germline V gene (reference sequence). Between the trimmed V and J ends, which lost 1 base and 4 bases, there was a span of 7 bases. The CDR3 here is CASSQGELTGELFF. DNA for the CDR3: TGTGCCAGCAGCCAAGGGGAGCTCACCGGGGAGCTGTTTTTT.

This chain uses TRBV7-2 with TRBJ1-5; D remains ambiguous. Germline V gene data show CDR1 as SGHTA and CDR2 as FQGNSA. The V end was cut by 2 bases, the J end by 0 bases, with 2 bases between. CDR3 length equals 13 residues. The CDR3 sequence is CASSLSSNQPQHF. The CDR3, as DNA: TGTGCCAGCAGCTTAAGTAGCAATCAGCCCCAGCATTTT. Full variable domain (outside the CDR3, taken from reference TRBV7-2 and TRBJ1-5): GAGVSQSPSNKVTEKGKDVELRCDPISGHTALYWYRQSLGQGLEFLIYFQGNSAPDKSGLPSDRFSAERTGGSVSTLTIQRTQQEDSAVYLCASSLSSNQPQHFGDGTRLSIL.

This clone was found a few times. The V and J genes are TRBV7-9 and TRBJ2-3; 12 bases align to TRBD2. J was trimmed by 5 bases and V by 5 bases; bases with no gene match: 8. The germline CDR1 and CDR2 sequences are SEHNR and FQNEAQ (reference sequence). The CDR3 sequence is 16 residues long. This chain's CDR3 is CASSPRLAGAEDTQYF. The DNA for the CDR3 is TGTGCCAGCAGCCCCAGACTAGCGGGAGCGGAAGATACGCAGTATTTT.

This chain joins TRBV20-1 and TRBJ2-2, with unresolved D. The CDR3 has 11 residues. Trimming stripped 1 base from V and 4 bases from J, with 1 base between. Germline V gene sequence: CDR1 DFQATT, CDR2 SNEGSKA (reference sequence). The CDR3 loop reads CSARVTGELFF. In nucleotides, the CDR3 is TGCAGTGCTAGAGTCACCGGGGAGCTGTTTTTT.

This clone showed up just once. This chain joins TRBV5-1 and TRBJ2-2; 9 bases match TRBD2. V shed 4 bases and J 3 bases; nucleotides not matched to a gene: 7. This CDR3 is built from 16 residues. Germline CDR1 SGHRS, CDR2 YFSETQ. The CDR3 here is CASSPRVAGDTGELFF. CDR3 bases: TGCGCCAGCAGCCCCCGGGTAGCGGGGGACACCGGGGAGCTGTTTTTT.

This sequence joins TRBV3-1 (or the pseudogene TRBV3-2) and TRBJ2-7; no clear D. Germline CDR1 and CDR2: LGHDT and YNNKEL (reference sequence). V dropped 3 bases and J dropped 3 bases, with 3 bases sitting between them. This CDR3 region has 11 residues. The CDR3 here is CASSHVYEQYF. The CDR3 coding sequence is TGTGCCAGCAGCCACGTCTACGAGCAGTACTTC.

The chain joins TRBV4-2 to TRBJ2-3, with 7 bases aligning to TRBD2. CDR1 and CDR2 (germline): LGHNA, YNFKEQ. With V trimmed by 0 bases and J by 0 bases, 6 bases remained unmatched. This CDR3 contains 17 residues. This CDR3 reads CASSQEAAGYSTDTQYF. The DNA for the CDR3 is TGTGCCAGCAGCCAAGAAGCAGCGGGGTACAGCACAGATACGCAGTATTTT.

The gene calls are TRBV7-8 and TRBJ2-2, with 12 positions matching TRBD2. The CDR3 is 18 residues long. Trimming cost V 5 bases and J 0 bases; bases outside gene matches: 7. Per germline, CDR1 SGHVS and CDR2 FQNEAQ. The CDR3 coding sequence is TGTGCCAGCAGCGATCGCCTAGCGGGGGGGCCGAACACCGGGGAGCTGTTTTTT. Its protein is CASSDRLAGGPNTGELFF.

This clone appeared a few times. The V gene is TRBV19, the J gene TRBJ2-7, with unresolved D. V was trimmed by 3 bases and J by 2 bases, leaving 14 bases between them. Per the germline V gene, CDR1 is LNHDA and CDR2 is SQIVND (reference sequence). The CDR3 contains 15 residues. CDR3: CASSIRGRNTYEQYF. DNA of the CDR3: TGTGCCAGTAGTATTAGAGGACGGAACACCTACGAGCAGTACTTC.

The chain has TRBV10-2 and TRBJ1-1; the D is unclear. Germline lookup yields CDR1 WSHSY and CDR2 SAAADI. Trimming left V 6 bases short and J 1 base short, with 12 bases between. This CDR3 has 14 residues. CDR3 residues: CASSGNTGNTEAFF. The CDR3 region has the DNA TGCGCCAGCAGCGGCAACACGGGGAACACTGAAGCTTTCTTT.

The CDR3 region is CASTITTGSYEQYF. The CDR3 bases are TGCGCCAGCACCATAACCACGGGATCCTACGAGCAGTACTTC. V is TRBV5-1 and J is TRBJ2-7; TRBD2 is a possible D gene (5 bases). The germline V and J ends were trimmed by 6 bases and 1 base, with 14 bases remaining between them. Germline V gene sequence: CDR1 SGHRS, CDR2 YFSETQ. The CDR3 sequence is 14 residues long.

The chain is built from TRBV6-2 or TRBV6-3 and TRBJ1-2; 9 positions agree with TRBD1. CDR3 length equals 14 residues. Per the germline V gene, CDR1 is MNHEY and CDR2 is SVGEGT. Trimming removed 5 bases from V and 4 bases from J; junction bases left unmatched: 5. The CDR3 nucleotides are TGTGCCAGCAGTCAGGGACAGGGAGTCTATGGCTACACCTTC. Translation gives CASSQGQGVYGYTF.

The chain links TRBV29-1 to TRBJ2-1; either TRBD1 or TRBD2 may supply D (5 bases each). Germline CDR1 and CDR2: SQVTM and ANQGSEA. V lost 8 bases to trimming and J lost 6 bases, with 11 bases between them. The CDR3 runs to 11 residues. The CDR3 loop reads CSIRDLNEQFF. CDR3 DNA: TGCAGCATACGGGACCTCAATGAGCAGTTCTTC.

This clone was detected once. V is TRBV9 and J is TRBJ1-6; maybe TRBD1 (6 bases). The CDR3 spans 14 residues. Looked up from germline, CDR1 is SGDLS and CDR2 is YYNGEE. Trimming took 0 bases from V and 9 from J, leaving 10 bases between them. CDR3 DNA: TGTGCCAGCAGCGTAGACAGGGTCAGTTCACCCCTCCACTTT. This codes for CASSVDRVSSPLHF.

V and J are TRBV11-2 and TRBJ1-1; D is uncertain. Trimming stripped 0 bases from V and 8 bases from J, with 10 bases between. This CDR3 spans 13 amino acids. The germline CDR1 and CDR2 sequences are SGHAT and FQNNGV. CDR3: CASSLDNPGEAFF. In DNA form, the CDR3 reads TGTGCCAGCAGCTTAGATAACCCCGGGGAAGCTTTCTTT.

The rearrangement uses TRBV18 and TRBJ1-1, with a possible D match to TRBD1 (6 bases). CDR3 length equals 15 residues. Trimming removed 3 bases at V and 1 base at J, with 12 bases between. In germline, CDR1 is KGHSH, CDR2 LQKENI. CDR3 region: CASSPPNRENTEAFF. The DNA for the CDR3 is TGTGCCAGCTCACCTCCGAACAGGGAGAACACTGAAGCTTTCTTT.

The chain has TRBV11-3 and TRBJ2-2; unclear D gene. In germline, CDR1 is SGHNT, CDR2 YENEEA. The CDR3 sequence is 17 residues long. V lost 5 bases and J 2 bases, leaving 18 bases between the germline ends. CDR3: CASSPPTVGLNTGELFF. As DNA, the CDR3 is TGTGCCAGCAGCCCCCCCACGGTCGGATTAAACACCGGGGAGCTGTTTTTT.

This clone has just a few counts. The rearrangement joins TRBV11-2 to TRBJ1-4, with 8 bases that match TRBD1. This CDR3 contains 16 residues. Germline V gene sequence: CDR1 SGHAT, CDR2 FQNNGV. The J segment lost 8 bases and the V segment lost 0 bases, leaving 8 bases of the junction unmatched. CDR3 amino acids: CASSLDHRGGREKLFF. DNA of the CDR3: TGTGCCAGCAGCTTAGACCACAGGGGGGGGCGAGAAAAACTGTTTTTT.